This TCR beta chain was captured by sequencing in a study of control samples from healthy donors and cancer patients. Repertoires were generated with immunoSEQ multiplex PCR, while TCRdb's copy carries only in-frame clones and drops some. The table has 170,000 or so clones, just over 90% seen once. This TCR derives from a man aged 30-40 years in good health. The sequenced material came from blood.

The CDR3 region is CASSLQERDEKLFF. The CDR3 bases are TGTGCCAGCAGCCTACAGGAGAGGGATGAAAAACTGTTTTTT. The V gene is TRBV2, the J gene TRBJ1-4; tentative D call: TRBD1 (5 bases). The CDR3 is made up of 14 amino acids. The V end lost 6 bases, the J end lost 6 bases, and 14 bases lay between the germline ends. From germline, CDR1 is SNHLY and CDR2 FYNNEI.